The 24 T cell receptor beta chains given below trace back to one sample, sequenced in a study of blood T cell repertoires in COVID-19. Profiled with immunoSEQ multiplex PCR; TCRdb holds only in-frame clones, not every one. The table has 90,000 to 100,000 clones, around 72% seen once. The source material was peripheral blood. The receptors were sampled from a man aged 70-80 years with acute or convalescent COVID-19.

The chain employs TRBV30 and TRBJ2-7; perhaps TRBD1 as D (5 bases). Deletions cut 2 bases from V and 6 bases from J, with 14 bases between. This CDR3 has 13 amino acids. The germline CDR1 and CDR2 sequences are GTSNPN and SVGIG (reference sequence). The CDR3 spells CAWSPRQYGEQYF. For the CDR3, the DNA is TGTGCCTGGAGTCCCCGACAGTACGGCGAGCAGTACTTC.

V gene TRBV5-1 combines with J gene TRBJ1-4; possibly TRBD1 for D (6 bases). Trimming shortened V by 7 bases and J by 7 bases, and 20 bases separated the two germline ends. The germline V gene encodes CDR1 SGHRS and CDR2 YFSETQ. There are 15 residues in the CDR3. DNA for the CDR3: TGCGCCAGCGCCCCAAGCTCAGGGGTCGGTGAAAAACTGTTTTTT. This encodes CASAPSSGVGEKLFF.

The chain combines TRBV6-6 with TRBJ1-5; D might be TRBD1 (5 bases). Germline V gene lookup returns CDR1 MNHNY and CDR2 SVGAGI (reference sequence). The CDR3 totals 15 residues. Trimming took off 0 bases at V and 7 bases at J, with 13 bases between the two ends. CDR3 loop: CASSYSTGQGQPQHF. As DNA, the CDR3 is TGTGCCAGCAGTTACTCGACTGGTCAGGGACAGCCCCAGCATTTT.

CDR3 nucleotides: TGTGCCAGCAGCTTCGCGGACAGAGAGATTTATGGCTACACCTTC. It yields the protein CASSFADREIYGYTF. The chain couples TRBV5-8 to TRBJ1-2; a weak D match, TRBD1 (6 bases). V dropped 2 bases and J dropped 5 bases, with 16 bases sitting between them. Looked up from germline, CDR1 is SGHTS and CDR2 is YDEGEE. The CDR3 totals 15 residues.

This chain connects TRBV6-2 or TRBV6-3 to TRBJ2-5; 7 bases align to TRBD2. V gave up 2 bases and J gave up 3 bases; unmatched junction bases: 12. The CDR3 has 17 residues. Germline assignment: CDR1 MNHEY and CDR2 SVGEGT. CDR3 DNA: TGTGCCAGCAGTTACCCCCTCGCTAGCGGAGCAAAAGAGACCCAGTACTTC. Its translation is CASSYPLASGAKETQYF.

The rearrangement joins TRBV30 to TRBJ2-7; 7 bases match TRBD2. This CDR3 contains 11 residues. V lost 1 base to trimming and J lost 6 bases; unmatched junction nucleotides: 0. Germline assignment: CDR1 GTSNPN and CDR2 SVGIG (reference sequence). The CDR3 nucleotides read TGTGCCTGGAGTGGGGGGGGCGAGCAGTACTTC. This encodes CAWSGGGEQYF.

CDR3 in amino acids: CASSVMPQGQETQYF. The DNA of the CDR3 is TGTGCCAGCAGCGTAATGCCCCAGGGGCAAGAGACCCAGTACTTC. The chain uses TRBV9 and TRBJ2-5, with D perhaps matching TRBD1 (6 bases). The ends were cut back, 1 base at V and 2 bases at J, with 12 bases in the middle. The germline V gene encodes CDR1 SGDLS and CDR2 YYNGEE. This CDR3 has 15 residues.

This clone came up once. The genes are TRBV5-1 and TRBJ1-5; TRBD1 agrees at 9 bases. There are 15 residues in the CDR3. V trimming: 2 bases; J trimming: 1 base; junction bases outside the gene matches: 1. CDR1 is SGHRS and CDR2 is YFSETQ in the germline V gene. The CDR3 here is CASSLQGASNQPQHF. The CDR3 DNA reads as TGCGCCAGCAGCTTACAGGGGGCGAGCAATCAGCCCCAGCATTTT.

The chain recombines TRBV6-2 or TRBV6-3 with TRBJ1-2, with D unclear. The CDR3 runs to 13 residues. Germline V gives CDR1 MNHEY, CDR2 SVGEGT. The ends were cut back, 2 bases at V and 4 bases at J, with 8 bases in the middle. The CDR3 loop reads CASSYASAYGYTF. As DNA, the CDR3 is TGTGCCAGCAGTTACGCCAGTGCCTATGGCTACACCTTC.

The J gene is TRBJ2-1, the V gene TRBV27; tentatively, D is TRBD1 (6 bases). Trimming stripped 5 bases from V and 10 bases from J, with 12 bases between. Germline CDR1 is MNHEY and CDR2 is SMNVEV (reference sequence). The CDR3 runs to 12 residues. In nucleotides, the CDR3 is TGTGCCAGCAGTCAACAGGGAAACGAGCAGTTCTTC. It specifies CASSQQGNEQFF.

V usage is TRBV10-3 and J usage is TRBJ2-7; D is unresolved. Germline V gene lookup returns CDR1 ENHRY and CDR2 SYGVKD. V dropped 6 bases and J dropped 6 bases, with 15 bases sitting between them. There are 13 residues in the CDR3. This chain's CDR3 is CAISVPAGGEQYF. The CDR3 coding sequence is TGTGCCATCAGCGTCCCGGCCGGCGGCGAGCAGTACTTC.

The chain joins TRBV5-1 to TRBJ2-7, with 14 bases lining up with TRBD2. Germline V gene lookup returns CDR1 SGHRS and CDR2 YFSETQ. The CDR3 consists of 13 residues. V shed 7 bases, J shed 5 bases, and the junction held 2 bases outside the gene matches. CDR3 residues: CASRLAGGDEQYF. In DNA, the CDR3 is TGCGCCAGCCGACTAGCGGGAGGGGACGAGCAGTACTTC.

The V call is TRBV21-1, the J call TRBJ1-5; the tabulated D call, TRBD1, remains unverified against the DNA. TRBV21-1 is a known pseudogene. The CDR3 has 17 amino acids. In DNA form, the CDR3 reads TGTGCCAGCAGCAAAGGGACCGGGACAGGGGCGAATCAGCCCCAGCATTTT. Translating it yields CASSKGTGTGANQPQHF.

The genes are TRBV6-5 and TRBJ1-1, with unresolved D. Trimming left V 2 bases short and J 6 bases short, with 13 bases between. Germline V gene data show CDR1 as MNHEY and CDR2 as SVGAGI. The CDR3 contains 14 residues. CDR3 protein: CASSYIPGEAEAFF. For the CDR3, the DNA is TGTGCCAGCAGTTACATCCCCGGGGAGGCTGAAGCTTTCTTT.

The J gene is TRBJ1-1, the V gene TRBV6-2 or TRBV6-3; D may be TRBD1 (5 bases). Trimming cost V 4 bases and J 4 bases, with 16 bases left between them. The CDR3 runs 15 residues. In germline, CDR1 is MNHEY, CDR2 SVGEGT. The CDR3 here is CASSWLDTISTEAFF. CDR3 nucleotide sequence: TGTGCCAGCAGTTGGTTGGACACCATCAGCACTGAAGCTTTCTTT.

The chain is built from TRBV27 and TRBJ2-3; TRBD2 agrees at 11 bases. The junction had 11 bases not matched to a gene; V was cut back by 6 bases and J by 0 bases. CDR3 length equals 18 residues. The germline V gene has CDR1 MNHEY and CDR2 SMNVEV (reference sequence). The CDR3 DNA reads TGTGCCAGCAGCCAAATCCCCCTAGCGGGAGGTAGCACAGATACGCAGTATTTT. This gives the protein CASSQIPLAGGSTDTQYF.

The chain carries TRBV28 and TRBJ2-2; the match to TRBD1 covers 7 bases. The J segment lost 5 bases and the V segment lost 5 bases, leaving 11 bases of the junction unmatched. The length of the CDR3 is 16 residues. Germline values: CDR1 MDHEN, CDR2 SYDVKM. The CDR3 DNA reads TGTGCCAGCAGTCCCTGGGGCAGGGGGTCGACCGGGGAGCTGTTTTTT. It codes for CASSPWGRGSTGELFF. Filled out from reference TRBV28 and TRBJ2-2, the complete variable domain reads DVKVTQSSRYLVKRTGEKVFLECVQDMDHENMFWYRQDPGLGLRLIYFSYDVKMKEKGDIPEGYSVSREKKERFSLILESASTNQTSMYLCASSPWGRGSTGELFFGEGSRLTVL.

In DNA form, the CDR3 reads TGTGCCAGCAGCCCGCGCGTTGGGACAGGGAATTCACCCCTCCACTTT. Translation: CASSPRVGTGNSPLHF. The chain employs TRBV11-2 and TRBJ1-6; 9 nucleotides align to TRBD1. The germline V gene encodes CDR1 SGHAT and CDR2 FQNNGV. The V gene end was trimmed by 5 bases and the J gene end by 7 bases; junction bases not matched to a gene: 9. The CDR3 has 16 amino acids. Complete variable domain (other parts from reference TRBV11-2 and TRBJ1-6): EAGVAQSPRYKIIEKRQSVAFWCNPISGHATLYWYQQILGQGPKLLIQFQNNGVVDDSQLPKDRFSAERLKGVDSTLKIQPAKLEDSAVYLCASSPRVGTGNSPLHFGNGTRLTVT.

The rearrangement uses TRBV6-2 or TRBV6-3 and TRBJ1-1; 9 bases line up with TRBD1. The germline V gene has CDR1 MNHEY and CDR2 SVGEGT. With V trimmed by 5 bases and J by 10 bases, 8 bases remained unmatched. The CDR3 sequence is 13 residues long. CDR3 sequence reads: CASSRGTGIGAFF. CDR3 sequence (DNA): TGTGCCAGCAGTCGAGGGACAGGGATTGGAGCTTTCTTT.

J is TRBJ2-7 and V is TRBV6-6; maybe TRBD2 (7 bases). The germline V and J ends were trimmed by 6 bases and 4 bases, with 19 bases remaining between them. This CDR3 has 15 residues. CDR1 and CDR2 from the germline V gene are MNHNY and SVGAGI (reference sequence). In nucleotides, the CDR3 is TGTGCCAGCAGAATAGGGGGGGGCAGCAAGTACGAGCAGTACTTC. Protein sequence: CASRIGGGSKYEQYF.

This clone was seen only once. Relative to the germline gene, one junction end is altered; a read error may explain this. V gene TRBV7-7 combines with J gene TRBJ2-1, with 7 bases lining up with TRBD2. The CDR3 has 15 residues. Germline CDR1 is SSHAT and CDR2 is FNYEAQ (reference sequence). The DNA of the CDR3 is TGTGCTAGCAGCTTAACACTAGCGCACTACAATGAGCAGTTCTTC. It specifies CASSLTLAHYNEQFF.

This chain links TRBV5-1 with TRBJ2-7; 7 positions agree with TRBD2. This CDR3 region has 15 residues. V gave up 1 base and J gave up 4 bases; unmatched junction bases: 8. Germline loops: CDR1 SGHRS, CDR2 YFSETQ. In nucleotides, the CDR3 is TGCGCCAGCAGCTTGTACCTAGCGGACAAATACGAGCAGTACTTC. It is translated as CASSLYLADKYEQYF.

The chain couples TRBV19 to TRBJ1-2, with D perhaps TRBD1 (5 bases). The CDR3 is 16 residues long. The ends were cut back, 0 bases at V and 2 bases at J, with 13 bases in the middle. Germline CDR1 is LNHDA and CDR2 is SQIVND (reference sequence). CDR3 DNA sequence: TGTGCCAGTAGTATAGATCTCCGGCAGGGAAACTATGGCTACACCTTC. This translates into CASSIDLRQGNYGYTF.

There are a few counts of this clone. The chain employs TRBV19 and TRBJ2-1; D is unclear. This CDR3 is 15 amino acids long. Deletions cut 2 bases from V and 0 bases from J, with 8 bases between. CDR1 and CDR2 from the germline V gene are LNHDA and SQIVND (reference sequence). As DNA, the CDR3 is TGTGCCAGTAGTATATCGCAGGCCTCCTACAATGAGCAGTTCTTC. Its protein is CASSISQASYNEQFF.